The 19 T cell receptor beta chains listed next were all sequenced from one sample in a study of T cell responses to AZD1222 COVID-19 vaccine. The assay was immunoSEQ multiplex PCR, and TCRdb's table has in-frame clones only and misses some. The data show some 170,000 clones, about nine tenths seen once. The starting material was peripheral blood, obtained 28 days after the second dose of the MenACWY control vaccine. All receptors derive from an adult who received the MenACWY meningococcal vaccine as a control.

The chain combines TRBV24-1 with TRBJ2-3, with D hard to call. The CDR3 is made up of 12 amino acids. Trimming removed 4 bases at V and 5 bases at J, with 6 bases between. CDR1 is KGHDR and CDR2 is SFDVKD in the germline V gene. The CDR3 loop is CATSEVGDTQYF. CDR3 in DNA: TGTGCCACCAGTGAAGTAGGAGATACGCAGTATTTT.

The genes are TRBV7-9 and TRBJ1-5; tentative D call: TRBD1 (5 bases). The CDR3 has 15 residues. Trimming stripped 1 base from V and 4 bases from J, with 11 bases between. The germline CDR1 and CDR2 sequences are SEHNR and FQNEAQ (reference sequence). CDR3 DNA: TGTGCCAGCAGCTTAGAGGGGTCGTATAATCAGCCCCAGCATTTT. Translated: CASSLEGSYNQPQHF.

This clone was seen just once. The V gene is TRBV2, the J gene TRBJ2-2; D possibly uses TRBD1 or TRBD2 (5 bases each). V lost 7 bases and J lost 4, with 16 bases in between. The CDR3 covers 15 residues. Germline V lookup: CDR1 SNHLY, CDR2 FYNNEI. The CDR3 DNA is TGTGCCAGCAAGGTCGAAGAGGGGTCCACCGGGGAGCTGTTTTTT. It codes for CASKVEEGSTGELFF.

The chain joins TRBV14 to TRBJ2-7; D remains ambiguous. Trimming took 5 bases from V and 0 from J, leaving 14 bases between them. The CDR3 loop spans 15 amino acids. CDR1 is SGHDN, CDR2 FVKESK, per germline. CDR3 sequence: CASSADLPRSYEQYF. Written as DNA, the CDR3 is TGTGCCAGCAGCGCGGACCTCCCCCGCTCCTACGAGCAGTACTTC.

The gene calls are TRBV25-1 and TRBJ1-1; possible D gene TRBD1, 5 bases. Trimming removed 5 bases from V and 6 bases from J, with 13 bases in between. Germline V lookup: CDR1 MGHDK, CDR2 SYGVNS. The CDR3 length is 13 residues. The CDR3 protein is CASSKMGGAEAFF. The CDR3, as DNA: TGTGCCAGCAGTAAGATGGGGGGGGCTGAAGCTTTCTTT. The variable domain in full, completed from reference TRBV25-1 and TRBJ1-1, reads EADIYQTPRYLVIGTGKKITLECSQTMGHDKMYWYQQDPGMELHLIHYSYGVNSTEKGDLSSESTVSRIRTEHFPLTLESARPSHTSQYLCASSKMGGAEAFFGQGTRLTVV.

CDR3 in amino acids: CASSLGRADNQPQHF. The CDR3 nucleotides are TGTGCCAGCAGCTTAGGTAGGGCTGATAATCAGCCCCAGCATTTT. This chain uses TRBV7-9 with TRBJ1-5; D is unclear. Germline V gene lookup returns CDR1 SEHNR and CDR2 FQNEAQ (reference sequence). V was shortened by 1 base and J by 4 bases, with 11 bases between the two germline ends. This CDR3 comprises 15 residues.

The V call is TRBV27, the J call TRBJ1-5; D perhaps matches TRBD1 (6 bases). The CDR3 is 19 residues long. V was trimmed by 6 bases and J by 8 bases, leaving 32 bases between them. CDR1 is MNHEY and CDR2 is SMNVEV in the germline V gene (reference sequence). The CDR3 bases are TGTGCCAGCAGACGCATCAGGCAGTCGACAGGCCATGGGGTGGAGCCCCAGCATTTT. It translates to CASRRIRQSTGHGVEPQHF.

In its sample, this clone was seen once. The genes are TRBV28 and TRBJ1-2, with D possibly matching TRBD1 (6 bases). With 3 bases removed from V and 2 bases from J, the gap between germline ends came to 13 bases. Germline V lookup: CDR1 MDHEN, CDR2 SYDVKM. The CDR3 is 15 residues long. CDR3 sequence (DNA): TGTGCCAGCAGTTTGCCGGGGGCGCGAAACTATGGCTACACCTTC. Translating gives CASSLPGARNYGYTF.

The chain links TRBV24-1 to TRBJ2-5; D may correspond to TRBD1 or TRBD2 (5 bases each). Germline-derived CDR1 and CDR2 are KGHDR and SFDVKD. V was cut by 3 bases and J by 0 bases, with 10 bases left in between. CDR3 size: 15 residues. CDR3 nucleotides: TGTGCCACCAGTGATGGGACGGACTACCAAGAGACCCAGTACTTC. Protein sequence: CATSDGTDYQETQYF.

The chain combines TRBV10-3 with TRBJ1-5; D call uncertain. V dropped 3 bases and J dropped 0 bases, with 9 bases sitting between them. Germline assignment: CDR1 ENHRY and CDR2 SYGVKD. This CDR3 comprises 15 residues. CDR3 sequence reads: CAISDSRYSNQPQHF. The DNA of the CDR3 is TGTGCCATCAGTGATTCACGTTATAGCAATCAGCCCCAGCATTTT.

V is TRBV4-2 and J is TRBJ1-4; a possible D gene is TRBD1 (6 bases). The CDR3 runs 14 residues. CDR1 LGHNA and CDR2 YNFKEQ come from the germline V gene. V was pared by 5 bases and J by 4 bases, with 11 bases between. DNA of the CDR3: TGTGCCAGCAGCAAGGACAGTGGTAATGAAAAACTGTTTTTT. Translating it yields CASSKDSGNEKLFF.

The CDR3 loop is CASSYGGRALQEQFF. The CDR3 DNA sequence: TGTGCCAGCAGTTACGGCGGGAGGGCCTTACAGGAGCAGTTCTTC. The rearrangement links TRBV6-5 to TRBJ2-1; TRBD2 matches at 9 bases. V shed 2 bases and J 10 bases; nucleotides not matched to a gene: 9. The CDR3 sequence is 15 residues long. The germline CDR1 and CDR2 sequences are MNHEY and SVGAGI.

This chain joins TRBV6-4 and TRBJ2-1, with TRBD2 matching 12 bases. With 3 bases clipped from V and 9 bases from J, the junction kept 15 bases outside the gene matches. This CDR3 contains 18 residues. Germline V gene sequence: CDR1 MRHNA, CDR2 SNTAGT. The CDR3 loop is CASSDSFMTSGSSGEQFF. In DNA, the CDR3 is TGTGCCAGCAGTGATTCCTTTATGACTAGCGGGAGTTCTGGTGAGCAGTTCTTC.

The chain combines TRBV5-5 with TRBJ2-1; possible D gene TRBD2, 6 bases. The V end lost 2 bases, the J end lost 5 bases, and 14 bases lay between the germline ends. Germline loops: CDR1 SGHKS, CDR2 YYEKEE (reference sequence). CDR3 size: 15 residues. The CDR3 bases are TGTGCCAGCAGCTTTGGGGGGAGTGTAGACAATGAGCAGTTCTTC. Translating gives CASSFGGSVDNEQFF. The full variable domain, rest sourced from reference TRBV5-5 and TRBJ2-1, is DAGVTQSPTHLIKTRGQQVTLRCSPISGHKSVSWYQQVLGQGPQFIFQYYEKEERGRGNFPDRFSARQFPNYSSELNVNALLLGDSALYLCASSFGGSVDNEQFFGPGTRLTVL.

The chain has TRBV6-6 and TRBJ1-2, with TRBD1 matching over 11 bases. Germline V gene data show CDR1 as MNHNY and CDR2 as SVGAGI (reference sequence). Trimming took 8 bases from V and 1 from J; bases not matched to a gene: 6. This CDR3 comprises 15 residues. The CDR3 is CASRDRGKSNYGYTF. In DNA form, the CDR3 reads TGTGCCAGCCGGGACAGGGGGAAGAGTAACTATGGCTACACCTTC.

The rearrangement uses TRBV2 and TRBJ2-7; possible D gene TRBD2, 6 bases. V lost 4 bases, J lost 0 bases, and 13 bases lay in between. Germline V gene sequence: CDR1 SNHLY, CDR2 FYNNEI. The CDR3 length is 15 residues. CDR3 bases: TGTGCCAGCAGTGGCGGGGTTAGGAGCTCCTACGAGCAGTACTTC. It codes for CASSGGVRSSYEQYF.

V gene TRBV7-9 combines with J gene TRBJ2-7, with D perhaps matching TRBD1 (5 bases). V lost 2 bases, J lost 3 bases, and 11 bases lay in between. Per the germline V gene, CDR1 is SEHNR and CDR2 is FQNEAQ (reference sequence). This CDR3 has 14 residues. The CDR3 spells CASSLPIGHYEQYF. CDR3 bases: TGTGCCAGCAGCTTACCCATAGGACACTACGAGCAGTACTTC.

The chain employs TRBV30 and TRBJ1-2; a possible D gene is TRBD1 (5 bases). Between the trimmed V and J ends, which lost 4 bases and 0 bases, there was a span of 15 bases. Per germline, CDR1 GTSNPN and CDR2 SVGIG (reference sequence). The CDR3 sequence is 15 residues long. CDR3 nucleotides: TGTGCCTGGACGCAGGGAGGCGTAACTAACTATGGCTACACCTTC. Protein sequence: CAWTQGGVTNYGYTF.

This sequence joins TRBV9 and TRBJ1-1; D ambiguous. The CDR3 is 14 residues long. CDR1 SGDLS and CDR2 YYNGEE come from the germline V gene. The V and J ends lost 0 bases and 1 base respectively, with 7 bases between them. This CDR3 is CASSVVRGNTEAFF. CDR3 sequence (DNA): TGTGCCAGCAGCGTAGTTCGGGGGAACACTGAAGCTTTCTTT.